The TCR beta chain described here comes from a study of cytomegalovirus exposure and HLA in healthy donors (dated by TCRdb to 2016 to 2017). Regarding the study in general: In an earlier analysis of under 750 of the donors, approximately 300 Gb of sequence data and approximately 100 million unique TCR beta sequences from about 179 million T cells were reported. All discovery cohort repertoires had been generated on a single sequencing platform. An early release that covered 500 to 800 HLA-typed donors contained around 300 gigabases of sequencing data and tens of millions of unique TCR sequences. Of the 398 genotyped donors, roughly 80% fell in the genetic ancestry cluster associated with self-reported Caucasian donors. In the later analysis, no new phenotypic data were used to find candidate immune exposures; instead, reliance was placed on TCR beta sequences and their occurrence across donors. An earlier analysis of 450 to 750 of the donors used high-throughput TCR beta sequencing to judge whether each TCR beta V gene segment behaved as functional or pseudogenic. A handful of DR-DQ haplotypes were handled as single units for association and clustering because linkage in the cohort was strong. The aim of the study was to test whether cataloging public T cell receptors could identify signatures of past pathogen exposure. Genome-wide SNP genotypes for about three fifths of the 666 donors were used in a later genetic analysis, which treated that subset as a discovery cohort. The number of typed donors differed by locus: roughly 629-640 for A, B, C, DRB1 and DQB1; approximately 520 for DQA1; roughly 600 for DPA1; and some 430 for DPB1. Donor age, sex, ethnicity and CMV serostatus were collected together with the repertoire data. Among around 400 genotyped donors of the cohort, an average of roughly 230,000 unique TCR beta nucleotide sequences was sequenced per donor, of which about 18% were non-productive. Besides the first cohort of approximately 710 subjects, a separate validation cohort made up of roughly 130 different subjects was used. To predict cytomegalovirus infection status, the study brought together high-throughput TCR immunosequencing, statistical association of individual TCRs with disease status, and machine learning. The T cell repertoires of several hundred subjects were profiled by immunosequencing and related to cytomegalovirus serostatus. Both class I and class II loci were covered by HLA typing, at four-digit resolution. To study patterns of TCR occurrence, a later analysis re-analyzed previously published TCR beta repertoires from 500 to 850 donors and added high-resolution HLA genotyping.

V is cut by 4 bases and J by 7 bases, and the space between the germline ends is 14 bases. The CDR3 contains 13 residues, cysteine and phenylalanine counted. Only CDR3 DNA is held: 39 bases, read in frame from base 1. Looking up the germline V gene (reference sequence) yields CDR1 SGHNT and CDR2 YYREEE. In the case of this clone: It lacks a known antigen. One base away there is no much larger clone; base qualities are not given.

The cohort comprised hundreds of healthy bone marrow donors. At the time of sampling, every cohort member was nominally healthy, though immune exposures that went unrecorded were likely present. Of the 650 to 750 cohort members, roughly 300 had positive CMV serostatus and approximately 360 had negative CMV serostatus, and CMV serostatus was not recorded for the donor. A peripheral blood sample was collected from each donor, and TCR beta sequencing was performed on peripheral blood mononuclear cells. Genomic DNA extraction from the blood cell samples was performed with the Qiagen DNeasy Blood Extraction Kit. The library relied on the immunoSEQ multiplex PCR assay. For the multiplex PCR, a mixture combining 60 forward primers for TCR Vbeta segments and 13 reverse primers for TCR Jbeta segments was used. The CDR3 region of rearranged TCR beta genes was amplified from genomic DNA with a multiplex PCR assay. The amplified TCR beta libraries were sequenced on the Illumina HiSeq System as 87-base-pair reads. As for how the authors treated the data: A later analysis counted about 76 million unique TCR beta chains across the 550 to 750 repertoires, and around 9.9 million of these chains were shared by at least two donors. A nearest-neighbor algorithm error-corrected the raw reads and collapsed the reads into unique sequences, merging closely related sequences to remove PCR and sequencing errors. Alignment of CDR3 sequences to IMGT reference sequences was used to assign V, D and J gene segments. For a sequence to be retained, a match of at least six nucleotides was required to both a V gene segment and a J gene segment. Rearrangements were classified as productive when the CDR3 lacked stop codons and remained in frame with V and J, and all other rearrangements were classified as non-productive. Following IMGT convention, CDR3 was defined as the stretch from the second conserved V-encoded cysteine to the conserved J-encoded phenylalanine. Sequences without an unambiguous match to a single V gene segment were excluded from the earlier analysis of several hundred of the donors. In an earlier analysis of 587 of the donors, a V segment was called functional when productive rearrangements were above 56.7%, and segregating when the standard deviation between donors exceeded 5%. A statistical classification framework was developed to diagnose cytomegalovirus status using the catalog of TCR beta chain sequences. In a later analysis, V and J genes were assigned by comparing TCR nucleotide sequences against IMGT/GENE-DB human TR gene sequences. In a later analysis, CDR3 sequences and most-parsimonious VDJ recombination scenarios were assigned using the TCRdist pipeline. A later analysis defined each TCR beta chain by its CDR3 amino acid sequence plus V-gene family, and excluded reads lacking a unique V-gene family. In a later analysis, approximately 590 highly shared, low-generation-probability nucleotide sequences were removed to address suspected cross-contamination and a sequencing artifact. In a later analysis, a clonal expansion index for each public chain was calculated from normalized within-repertoire ranks of inferred template counts. A later analysis computed generation probabilities with a VDJ recombination model fitted to out-of-frame rearrangements, and checked the results against IGoR. A later analysis scored TCR-TCR, TCR-HLA and TCR-CMV co-occurrence with hypergeometric tests, applying a repertoire-size bias correction to TCR pairs. False discovery rates were estimated in a later analysis by permuting HLA or CMV assignments 20 times. In a later analysis, co-occurring TCRs were grouped using DBSCAN, and TCRdist sequence similarity was added for clustering within HLA-allele-positive subsets. Repertoires with fewer than 30,000 or more than 120,000 public chains were left out of co-occurrence clustering, as were five repertoires with anomalous nucleotide sharing. What TCRdb holds here is the immuneACCESS table cut down to in-frame rearrangements. Part of the clones is not present; checked against another copy, under half of the missing clones reflect an unresolved V gene, and the others are unexplained. V, J and clone size are taken as reported in that table, and D and trimming were inferred from the DNA itself. Within this sample are around 120,000 clones, with over 60% of them counted one time only. Roughly 3% of the sample is taken by the ten largest.

On the study overall, not on this receptor specifically: In an earlier analysis of 500 to 650 of the donors, most TCR beta V segments appeared in productive rearrangements about 87% or about 30% of the time, broadly matching IMGT annotations. In a later genetic analysis, fewer N-insertions in productive TCRs were reported among donors in an Asian-associated ancestry cluster than the approximately 670-donor mean. In the study, 150 to 200 TCR beta chains were listed as associated with cytomegalovirus. Most CMV-associated TCR beta chains appeared to be HLA-restricted in a later analysis, and the HLA associations seemed to be driven largely by CMV exposure. A later analysis found that HLA-associated TCR beta chains were more clonally expanded and had lower generation probabilities than equally common non-associated chains. A cluster of highly shared sequence variants was judged likely to represent a technical artifact of the sequencing pipeline. Because HLA typing was unavailable for some donors at each locus, only the typed subset was used in association tests. A further reported finding was that TCR beta sequences accurately predicted the HLA-A and HLA-B alleles for most subjects in the first cohort. The only immune exposure information available for the cohort was CMV serostatus. The authors suggested that the approach could potentially be generalized to other disease states and immunological phenotypes. While some public TCRs were present in many individuals, most TCR sequences turned up only very rarely across donors. In a later analysis, the rate of TCR association differed among HLA loci, with DRB1 alleles having the most associated TCRs and HLA-C alleles having the fewest. Approximately 16 rarely observed V segments, including chromosome 9 orphons, were excluded from the earlier analysis of just under 600 of the donors because counts were too low. The classifier was reported to diagnose cytomegalovirus status with high specificity and sensitivity in both the original and validation cohorts. The presence/absence analyses assumed that sequencing depth was roughly uniform across donors, and that assumption may not be true. A later analysis associated about 16,000 TCR beta sequences with specific HLA alleles at a false discovery rate of 0.05. In vitro tests confirmed that a few of the cytomegalovirus-associated TCR beta chains recognize cytomegalovirus antigens. The 87-base-pair reads could not distinguish some IMGT-functional V segments, including TRBV6-2 and TRBV6-3, so those segments were excluded. According to a later analysis, parvovirus B19, influenza, CMV and Epstein-Barr virus appeared linked to several top co-occurrence clusters. The cohort was sequenced for TCR beta chains only, and without alpha or paired-chain data the features that could be detected were limited. In a later genetic analysis, a missense DCLRE1C variant was associated with V-gene and J-gene trimming of TCR beta chains, and the association was replicated in an independent cohort. When HLA alleles, especially DR and DQ, strongly co-occurred, attributing TCR associations to individual alleles was difficult. Correlated functional status among segregating V segments might be attributable to linkage disequilibrium, but an unknown experimental factor could not be ruled out.

The sequence links TRBV5-4 to TRBJ1-2; the D gene assignment is ambiguous. Sequenced sample: PBMCs. This TCR derives from a human donor in good health. The encoded CDR3 is CASSPSNRGGYTF. In nucleotide form, the sequence is TGTGCCAGCAGCCCTTCCAATCGGGGTGGCTACACCTTC.